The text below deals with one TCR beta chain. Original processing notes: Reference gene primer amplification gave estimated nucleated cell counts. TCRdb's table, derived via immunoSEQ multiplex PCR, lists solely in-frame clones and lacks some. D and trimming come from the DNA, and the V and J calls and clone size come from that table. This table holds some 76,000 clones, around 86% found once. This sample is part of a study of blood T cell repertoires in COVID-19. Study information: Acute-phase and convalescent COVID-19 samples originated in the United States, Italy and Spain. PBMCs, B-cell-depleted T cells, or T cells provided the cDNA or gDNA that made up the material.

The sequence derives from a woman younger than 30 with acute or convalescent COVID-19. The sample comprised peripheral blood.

The CDR3 sequence is CASSESGPANTGELFF. The CDR3 nucleotides are TGTGCCAGCAGCGAGAGCGGCCCTGCGAACACCGGGGAGCTGTTTTTT. V is TRBV2 and J is TRBJ2-2; D is perhaps TRBD2 (5 bases). Germline loops: CDR1 SNHLY, CDR2 FYNNEI. V was clipped by 6 bases and J by 0 bases, with 14 bases between them. CDR3 length: 16 residues.